This T cell receptor beta chain was documented in a study of control samples from healthy donors and cancer patients. Assay: immunoSEQ multiplex PCR; the TCRdb copy retains only in-frame clones and omits some. The table lists under 450,000 clones, 80% to 95% of them singletons. This CDR3 comprises 15 residues. J lost 5 bases, V lost 6 bases, and 10 bases had no gene match. From germline, CDR1 is MDHEN and CDR2 SYDVKM. This chain joins TRBV28 and TRBJ2-4, with TRBD2 identical over 7 bases. Sequencing input: PBMCs. This TCR was sampled from a man aged 40-50 years with head and neck cancer. DNA for the CDR3: TGTGCCAGCAGCCCGGGACTAAGGGTGGAAAACATTCAGTACTTC. Translation gives CASSPGLRVENIQYF.